The clone carrying this TCR beta chain was counted only a few times. The data belong to a study of blood T cell repertoires in COVID-19. Study-level background: The United States, Italy and Spain supplied acute and convalescent COVID-19 samples.

This CDR3 spans 16 amino acids. Trimming stripped 5 bases from V and 2 bases from J, with 13 bases between. Per germline, CDR1 SGHTA and CDR2 FQGNSA. Assay used: immunoSEQ multiplex PCR; TCRdb lists only in-frame clones, some missing. The sample lists some 91,000 clones; less than 90% were seen once. The receptor comes from a human donor in a cohort sampled during active COVID-19. The V call is TRBV7-2, the J call TRBJ1-6, with D possibly being TRBD1 (5 bases). Source material: peripheral blood. CDR3 in DNA: TGTGCCAGCAGCACGGGGGGATTGACCTATAATTCACCCCTCCACTTT. This codes for CASSTGGLTYNSPLHF.